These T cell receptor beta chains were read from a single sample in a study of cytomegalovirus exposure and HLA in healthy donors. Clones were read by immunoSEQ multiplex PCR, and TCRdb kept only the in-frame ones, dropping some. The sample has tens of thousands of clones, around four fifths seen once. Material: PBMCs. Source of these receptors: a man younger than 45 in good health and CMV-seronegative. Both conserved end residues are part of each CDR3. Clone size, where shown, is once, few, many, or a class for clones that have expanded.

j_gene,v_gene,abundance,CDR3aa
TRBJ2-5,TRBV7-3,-,CASSFSVGETQYF
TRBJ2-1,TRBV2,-,CANFPGGISYNEQFF
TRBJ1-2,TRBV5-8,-,CASSQRTGGFYGYTF
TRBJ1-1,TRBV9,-,CASSLTTDSEAFF
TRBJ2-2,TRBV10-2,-,CASSELWTSGTNTGELFF
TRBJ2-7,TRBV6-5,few,CASSWVDRGEQYF
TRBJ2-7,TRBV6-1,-,CASSPLAGGSYEQYF
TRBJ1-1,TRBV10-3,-,CAISQGSVTEAFF
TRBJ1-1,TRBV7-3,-,CASSSSQGMTEAFF
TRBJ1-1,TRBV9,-,CASSVVRQGTEAFF
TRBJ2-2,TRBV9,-,CASSVAFDRPSTGELFF
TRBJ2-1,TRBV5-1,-,CASSFSQGRPNEQFF
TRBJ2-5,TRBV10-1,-,CASSQSQGPQVGTQYF
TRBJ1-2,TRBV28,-,CASSIEGQGDGYTF
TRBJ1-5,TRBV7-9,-,CASSKNNRDRQHF
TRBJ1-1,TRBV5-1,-,CASSLQAGGTEAFF
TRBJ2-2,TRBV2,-,CASSEEFVRKNTGELFF
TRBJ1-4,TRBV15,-,CATSSNQGWDEKLFF